A selection of T cell receptor beta chains follows, all from one sample in a study of blood T cell repertoires in COVID-19. Profiling relied on immunoSEQ multiplex PCR, and the TCRdb table lists in-frame clones only, not all of them. The data contain a few hundred thousand clones, around 86% of them seen just once; the ten biggest clones take up 2.1%. The sample was peripheral blood. These receptor sequences come from a woman in her 30s who had recovered from COVID-19. Both conserved end residues are part of each CDR3. The D gene is left open where the match is weak. Part of the rows lack a size; the others show once, few, many or a class for expanded clones.

v_gene	d_gene	abundance	j_gene	CDR3nt	CDR3aa
TRBV10-3	TRBD2	NA	TRBJ2-3	TGTGCCATCAGTGGCGGGAGTACCGCAGATACGCAGTATTTT	CAISGGSTADTQYF
TRBV2	NA	NA	TRBJ2-1	TGTGCCAGCAAAGAAACCAGACAGGCCGAAGGGAATGAGCAGTTCTTC	CASKETRQAEGNEQFF
TRBV5-1	NA	NA	TRBJ2-7	TGCGCCAGCAGCTTGGACTTATACGAGCAGTACTTC	CASSLDLYEQYF
TRBV5-1	TRBD1	NA	TRBJ1-2	TGCGCCAGCAGCTTGGGACAGGGGGAAGATGGCTACACCTTC	CASSLGQGEDGYTF
TRBV6-5	TRBD1	NA	TRBJ2-7	TGTGCCAGCAGAAACCCGGGACAGGGCATTAACTTC	CASRNPGQGINF
TRBV5-1	TRBD1	few	TRBJ1-1	TGCGCCAGCAGCTCTGGACAGGGAATGCAAGCTTTCTTT	CASSSGQGMQAFF
TRBV18	NA	NA	TRBJ2-3	TGTGCCAGCTCACCGGCTCGAGGGTCGGCTACGCAGTATTTT	CASSPARGSATQYF
TRBV15	TRBD1	NA	TRBJ2-1	TGTGCCACCAGCGAGACCGGGACAGGGGTGTACAATGAGCAGTTCTTC	CATSETGTGVYNEQFF
TRBV29-1	NA	NA	TRBJ2-1	TGCAGCGTTGCTCCAGTGTATGATATCAATGAGCAGTTCTTC	CSVAPVYDINEQFF
TRBV20-1	TRBD2	NA	TRBJ2-3	TGCAGTGCTAGTCGGGCTAGCGGGGGGCCAAGCACAGATACGCAGTATTTT	CSASRASGGPSTDTQYF
TRBV2	NA	NA	TRBJ1-2	TGTGCCAGTCAGAGGACAGACCTTAACTATGGCTACACCTTC	CASQRTDLNYGYTF
TRBV12-3/TRBV12-4	NA	NA	TRBJ1-6	TGTGCCAGCAGGGGGGCTCCCAATTCACCCCTCCACTTT	CASRGAPNSPLHF
TRBV7-2	TRBD1	NA	TRBJ2-7	TGTGCCAGCAGCCCCGGACAGGGTGGCGAGCAGTACTTC	CASSPGQGGEQYF
TRBV5-6	TRBD1	NA	TRBJ1-6	TGTGCCAGCAGCTTGGAGGTGGGACAGGGAGATTCACCCCTCCACTTT	CASSLEVGQGDSPLHF
TRBV4-1	TRBD1	NA	TRBJ2-1	TGCGCCAGCAGCCTCTCGACAGGGTACAATGAGCAGTTCTTC	CASSLSTGYNEQFF
TRBV2	TRBD2	NA	TRBJ2-1	TGTGCCAGCAGTGGGCTGGGGGGGTATGAGCAGTTCTTC	CASSGLGGYEQFF
TRBV28	NA	NA	TRBJ1-1	TGTGCCAGCACCGTGGAGGTCGGGAACACTGAAGCTTTCTTT	CASTVEVGNTEAFF
TRBV19	NA	NA	TRBJ1-1	TGTGCCAGTAGACCCCGGACGGGGGTCACTGAAGCTTTCTTT	CASRPRTGVTEAFF
TRBV9	NA	NA	TRBJ2-1	TGTGCCAGCAGCGTAGATCTCGGCAATGAGCAGTTCTTC	CASSVDLGNEQFF
TRBV7-9	NA	NA	TRBJ2-3	TGTGCCAGCAGCTCGGAGGGGGGGAAAGGAAATACGCAGTATTTT	CASSSEGGKGNTQYF
TRBV27	TRBD1	NA	TRBJ2-7	TGTGCCAGCAGTTTGGGGACAGGTTCCTACGAGCAGTACTTC	CASSLGTGSYEQYF
TRBV5-1	NA	NA	TRBJ2-7	TGCGCCAGCAGCTGGAACAGGGATTCCGAGCAGTACTTC	CASSWNRDSEQYF
TRBV19	TRBD2	NA	TRBJ2-7	TGTGCCAGTAGTATCGGTCTAGCGGGCCTCTCCTACGAGCAGTACTTC	CASSIGLAGLSYEQYF
TRBV5-4	NA	NA	TRBJ1-1	TGTGCCAGCAGCCCTATTGGGAACACTGAAGCTTTCTTT	CASSPIGNTEAFF
TRBV19	TRBD1	NA	TRBJ1-5	TGTGCCAGTAGTCCCCAGGGGGAGAGAAGCAATCAGCCCCAGCATTTT	CASSPQGERSNQPQHF
TRBV25-1	NA	NA	TRBJ1-1	TGTGCCAGCCAATACGGACAGAACACTGAAGCTTTCTTT	CASQYGQNTEAFF
TRBV10-1	TRBD1	NA	TRBJ2-1	TGCGCCAGCAGTGAGATGATTCTGGACAGGTCACACAATGAGCAGTTCTTC	CASSEMILDRSHNEQFF
TRBV19	TRBD2	NA	TRBJ2-7	TGTGCCAGTACCCCGAATGGGGGGGGATACGAGCAGTACTTC	CASTPNGGGYEQYF
TRBV28	NA	NA	TRBJ2-1	TGTGCCAGCAGTTTAAGTTTCGACGGTGACGGGAGTGAGCAGTTCTTC	CASSLSFDGDGSEQFF
TRBV2	NA	few	TRBJ2-7	TGTGCCAGCAGTGGGTCCAGGGCCGAGCAGTACTTC	CASSGSRAEQYF
TRBV6-2/TRBV6-3	NA	NA	TRBJ2-7	TGTGCCAGCAGTCAGGACTATTTTGAGCAGTACTTC	CASSQDYFEQYF
TRBV19	NA	NA	TRBJ1-1	TGTGCCAGTAGGCCAGCGGGGATGACTGAAGCTTTCTTT	CASRPAGMTEAFF
TRBV3-1/TRBV3-2	TRBD1	few	TRBJ1-5	TGTGCCAGCAGCCAAAACCGGGACAGGAATCAGCCCCAGCATTTT	CASSQNRDRNQPQHF
TRBV7-2	NA	NA	TRBJ2-2	TGTGCCAGCAGCCCCATTCGGGGCGGGGAGCTGTTTTTT	CASSPIRGGELFF
TRBV6-1	NA	once	TRBJ2-7	TGTGCCAGCAGTGAAGTCGGGACTTCCTACGAGCAGTACTTC	CASSEVGTSYEQYF
TRBV28	NA	once	TRBJ1-5	TGTGCCAGCGCAGGGGACAGCAATCAGCCCCAGCATTTT	CASAGDSNQPQHF
TRBV4-2	NA	NA	TRBJ2-5	TGTGCCAGCAGCCAAGCTAGCCAAGAGACCCAGTACTTC	CASSQASQETQYF
TRBV7-7	NA	once	TRBJ2-7	TGTGCTAGCAGCTTAGTAGCGCCAGGGGCCAAATACGAGCAGTACTTC	CASSLVAPGAKYEQYF
TRBV25-1	NA	NA	TRBJ1-1	TGTGCCAGCAGTGAAGGCCCCGGGGGGGATATAGAAGCTTTCTTT	CASSEGPGGDIEAFF
TRBV6-5	NA	once	TRBJ1-4	TGTGCCAGCAGGAATACAGGGAGTTCTAATGAAAAACTGTTTTTT	CASRNTGSSNEKLFF